One and the same sample provided the 24 T cell receptor beta chains below, sequenced in a study of T cell repertoires in cytomegalovirus infection. MiXCR, applied by TCRdb to the reads, yields one record per CDR3 protein. The table shows fewer than 400,000 distinct CDR3 sequences, with 15% to 20% occurring only once. Sequenced: PBMCs. These receptors were taken from a human donor in good health (CMV status not recorded). Some clones in this sample may be carry-over from other donors' samples.

This clonotype was counted many times. The V call is TRBV7-8, the J call TRBJ1-2; D is unresolved. The CDR3 sequence is 14 residues long. V lost 4 bases, J lost 6 bases, and 15 bases lay in between. Germline V gene data show CDR1 as SGHVS and CDR2 as FQNEAQ. In nucleotides, the CDR3 is TGTGCCAGCAGCTCCCTTAGGAACAACCATGGCTACACCTTC. It specifies CASSSLRNNHGYTF. The whole variable domain, remainder taken from reference TRBV7-8 and TRBJ1-2, is GAGVSQSPRYKVAKRGQDVALRCDPISGHVSLFWYQQALGQGPEFLTYFQNEAQLDKSGLPSDRFFAERPEGSVSTLKIQRTQQEDSAVYLCASSSLRNNHGYTFGSGTRLTVV.

V and J are TRBV4-2 and TRBJ2-2; D call uncertain. Trimming took off 0 bases at V and 4 bases at J, with 12 bases between the two ends. The germline gives CDR1 LGHNA, CDR2 YNFKEQ. The CDR3 covers 16 residues. The CDR3 spells CASSQDEIAITGELFF. DNA for the CDR3: TGTGCCAGCAGCCAAGATGAGATAGCCATCACCGGGGAGCTGTTTTTT.

V and J are TRBV6-2 or TRBV6-3 and TRBJ2-7; 9 positions agree with TRBD2. Germline V gene lookup returns CDR1 MNHEY and CDR2 SVGEGT. The CDR3 is 16 residues long. V lost 6 bases, J lost 0 bases, and 9 bases stayed unmatched. The CDR3 DNA reads TGTGCCAGCAGCCGGCCAGTAGCGGGAGCCTCCTACGAGCAGTACTTC. It yields the protein CASSRPVAGASYEQYF.

The chain is built from TRBV29-1 and TRBJ1-1; D not certain. Looked up from germline, CDR1 is SQVTM and CDR2 is ANQGSEA. The V end was cut by 8 bases, the J end by 0 bases, with 13 bases between. The CDR3 contains 13 residues. Here the CDR3 DNA reads TGCAGCCACGCCGGACGGATGAACACTGAAGCTTTCTTT. This sequence encodes CSHAGRMNTEAFF.

In its sample, this clonotype was seen many times. This chain links TRBV12-3 or TRBV12-4 with TRBJ1-1, with a tentative D call TRBD1 (6 bases). The CDR3 consists of 14 residues. The ends were cut back, 7 bases at V and 0 bases at J, with 12 bases in the middle. This CDR3 is CASTGGLLNTEAFF. The CDR3 DNA is TGTGCCAGCACCGGGGGCCTCTTGAACACTGAAGCTTTCTTT.

This chain joins TRBV28 and TRBJ2-2, with D uncertain. Trimming removed 4 bases at V and 1 base at J, with 7 bases between. The CDR3 runs to 14 residues. Germline CDR1 and CDR2: MDHEN and SYDVKM. The CDR3 DNA reads TGTGCCAGCAGTTCGACAAGGAACACCGGGGAGCTGTTTTTT. This sequence encodes CASSSTRNTGELFF.

This clonotype has just a few counts. The junction does not match germline at one end; this may be a read error. The chain couples TRBV18 to TRBJ2-5, with a tentative D call TRBD2 (5 bases). In germline, CDR1 is KGHSH, CDR2 LQKENI. The CDR3 spans 15 residues. This CDR3 is CASSQTGSGQGTQYF. In DNA, the CDR3 is TGTGCCAGCTCCCAAACGGGCAGCGGTCAAGGGACCCAGTACTTC.

The gene calls are TRBV6-5 and TRBJ1-1; unclear D gene. V was pared by 0 bases and J by 2 bases, with 4 bases between. The CDR3 has 13 amino acids. CDR1 MNHEY and CDR2 SVGAGI come from the germline V gene. DNA of the CDR3: TGTGCCAGCAGTTACTCGATCAACACTGAAGCTTTCTTT. It encodes CASSYSINTEAFF.

This clonotype was counted many times. The chain joins TRBV7-3 to TRBJ2-1; D tentatively fits TRBD1 or TRBD2 (5 bases each). The CDR3 totals 13 residues. Germline values: CDR1 SGHTA, CDR2 FQGTGA. The V end was cut by 3 bases, the J end by 8 bases, with 11 bases between. The CDR3 sequence: CASSLFGGYEQFF. The CDR3 nucleotides are TGTGCCAGCAGCTTGTTTGGGGGATATGAGCAGTTCTTC.

This clonotype was detected many times. The rearrangement uses TRBV19 and TRBJ2-1; 8 bases are shared with TRBD2. CDR1 is LNHDA and CDR2 is SQIVND in the germline V gene (reference sequence). The CDR3 is 17 residues long. V dropped 5 bases and J dropped 0; count of bases not matched to a gene: 9. CDR3 coding DNA: TGTGCCAGTAGTTCCCTACTAGCGGCGAGCTCCTACAATGAGCAGTTCTTC. Its protein is CASSSLLAASSYNEQFF.

In its sample, this clonotype was seen a few times. V is TRBV18 and J is TRBJ2-5, with D possibly being TRBD2 (6 bases). V gave up 4 bases and J gave up 1 base, with 13 bases separating them. This CDR3 spans 15 amino acids. CDR1 KGHSH and CDR2 LQKENI come from the germline V gene. The CDR3 loop is CASSQNRDSQETQYF. CDR3 in DNA: TGTGCCAGCTCACAGAATCGGGACTCCCAAGAGACCCAGTACTTC.

This clonotype was counted at least ten times. J is TRBJ1-2 and V is TRBV5-5; D not certain. CDR1 SGHKS and CDR2 YYEKEE come from the germline V gene (reference sequence). Trimming removed 0 bases at V and 5 bases at J, with 11 bases between. This CDR3 region has 14 residues. CDR3 bases: TGTGCCAGCAGCTTGGATCCCAGGCGTTATGGCTACACCTTC. Its translation: CASSLDPRRYGYTF.

This clonotype turned up a few times. This chain links TRBV29-1 with TRBJ2-7; maybe TRBD1 (6 bases). The germline V and J ends were trimmed by 7 bases and 0 bases, with 13 bases remaining between them. The CDR3 contains 13 residues. Germline V gene data show CDR1 as SQVTM and CDR2 as ANQGSEA. The DNA for the CDR3 is TGCAGCGCCAGAAGACAGGCCTCCTACGAGCAGTACTTC. It is translated as CSARRQASYEQYF.

The table lists this clonotype with a few counts. The chain links TRBV19 to TRBJ1-5, with TRBD1 matching over 9 bases. This CDR3 has 16 residues. J was trimmed by 7 bases and V by 6 bases; bases with no gene match: 13. CDR1 is LNHDA and CDR2 is SQIVND in the germline V gene (reference sequence). CDR3 nucleotides: TGTGCCAGTAGAAGACAGGGGGTCGCGGTCGGGCAGCCCCAGCATTTT. This gives the protein CASRRQGVAVGQPQHF.

This clonotype has only a few counts. CDR3 region: CASSGDRDNSPLHF. The CDR3 nucleotides read TGTGCCAGCAGTGGGGACAGGGACAATTCACCCCTCCACTTT. The chain combines TRBV28 with TRBJ1-6; 9 nucleotides match TRBD1. Unmatched junction bases numbered 3, after V lost 5 bases and J lost 7 bases. Germline V lookup: CDR1 MDHEN, CDR2 SYDVKM. The CDR3 length is 14 residues.

The chain uses TRBV29-1 and TRBJ2-4; 7 bases are a match to TRBD2. V shed 6 bases, J shed 5 bases, and the junction held 7 bases outside the gene matches. CDR1 SQVTM and CDR2 ANQGSEA come from the germline V gene. The CDR3 has 13 residues. The CDR3 sequence: CSVVGAGENIQYF. The DNA of the CDR3 is TGCAGCGTCGTCGGTGCGGGGGAAAACATTCAGTACTTC.

This sequence joins TRBV29-1 and TRBJ2-7; 12 bases map to TRBD2. Trimming cost V 2 bases and J 3 bases; bases outside gene matches: 5. CDR1 SQVTM and CDR2 ANQGSEA come from the germline V gene. The CDR3 loop spans 15 amino acids. CDR3 residues: CSVEKTSGGYYEQYF. The CDR3 DNA sequence: TGCAGCGTTGAAAAGACTAGCGGGGGATACTACGAGCAGTACTTC.

This clonotype was seen many times. The chain links TRBV7-2 to TRBJ2-7; no reliable D call. Germline V lookup: CDR1 SGHTA, CDR2 FQGNSA. The CDR3 covers 13 residues. V was shortened by 0 bases and J by 4 bases, with 7 bases between the two germline ends. CDR3 in amino acids: CASSLARAYEQYF. Here the CDR3 DNA reads TGTGCCAGCAGCTTAGCCCGTGCTTACGAGCAGTACTTC.

This clonotype was found a few times. This chain joins TRBV10-3 and TRBJ1-2; maybe TRBD1 (5 bases). Trimming cost V 4 bases and J 6 bases, with 12 bases left between them. This CDR3 contains 13 residues. Germline CDR1 and CDR2: ENHRY and SYGVKD. The CDR3 DNA reads TGTGCCATCAGTGTTTCGGGGACGGATGGCTACACCTTC. The encoded protein is CAISVSGTDGYTF.

This clonotype was recorded many times. The genes are TRBV11-2 and TRBJ2-7; TRBD2 matches 9 bases. Germline V gene lookup returns CDR1 SGHAT and CDR2 FQNNGV. Trimming took 5 bases from V and 4 from J; bases not matched to a gene: 12. CDR3 size: 16 residues. DNA for the CDR3: TGTGCCAGCAGCCGCCTAGCGGGACCCGTCCCGTACGAGCAGTACTTC. Translation gives CASSRLAGPVPYEQYF.

V and J are TRBV5-1 and TRBJ2-1; D unclear. The germline CDR1 and CDR2 sequences are SGHRS and YFSETQ. This CDR3 is 14 amino acids long. The V gene lost 0 bases and the J gene lost 9 bases, with 13 bases spanning the gap. The CDR3 DNA follows: TGCGCCAGCAGCTTGGTACCCAGTAATAGTGAGCAGTTCTTC. This gives the protein CASSLVPSNSEQFF.

This clonotype was observed a few times. The chain couples TRBV25-1 to TRBJ1-6; D unclear. CDR3 length equals 14 residues. Germline lookup yields CDR1 MGHDK and CDR2 SYGVNS. V was cut by 3 bases and J by 6 bases, with 9 bases left in between. CDR3 loop: CASSDPGFNSPLHF. DNA for the CDR3: TGTGCCAGCAGTGACCCGGGGTTTAATTCACCCCTCCACTTT.

This clonotype has ten or more counts. The V and J genes are TRBV7-8 and TRBJ2-2; 10 bases are a match to TRBD2. The CDR3 contains 19 residues. With 2 bases clipped from V and 2 bases from J, the junction kept 11 bases outside the gene matches. CDR1 and CDR2 from the germline V gene are SGHVS and FQNEAQ. The CDR3 nucleotides are TGTGCCAGCAGCTTAAGGTTTATAGCGGGAGGACTCAACACCGGGGAGCTGTTTTTT. Translating it yields CASSLRFIAGGLNTGELFF.

The gene calls are TRBV20-1 and TRBJ2-1, with TRBD2 as a possible D gene (6 bases). This CDR3 has 17 residues. Germline V gene sequence: CDR1 DFQATT, CDR2 SNEGSKA (reference sequence). The germline V and J ends were trimmed by 0 bases and 3 bases, with 18 bases remaining between them. The CDR3 DNA sequence: TGCAGTGCTAGAGACCCATTAGCGGCGGCACTCTACAATGAGCAGTTCTTC. Protein sequence: CSARDPLAAALYNEQFF.